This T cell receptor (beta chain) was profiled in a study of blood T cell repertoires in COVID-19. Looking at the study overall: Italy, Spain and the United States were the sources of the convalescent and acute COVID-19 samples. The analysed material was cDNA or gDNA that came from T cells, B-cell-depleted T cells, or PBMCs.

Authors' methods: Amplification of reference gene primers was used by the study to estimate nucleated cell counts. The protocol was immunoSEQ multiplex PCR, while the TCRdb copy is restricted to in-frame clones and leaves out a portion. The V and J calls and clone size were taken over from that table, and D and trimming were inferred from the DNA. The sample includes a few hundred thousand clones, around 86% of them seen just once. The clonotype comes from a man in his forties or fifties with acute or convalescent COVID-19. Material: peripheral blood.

The CDR3 DNA sequence: TGCGCCAGCAGCTTCCCTCCTAGCGGGGGGGCGTTTGGGGAGCTGTTTTTT. It yields the protein CASSFPPSGGAFGELFF. V is TRBV5-1 and J is TRBJ2-2, with 12 bases fitting TRBD2. Germline CDR1 SGHRS, CDR2 YFSETQ. The CDR3 covers 17 residues. The trim removed 2 bases at V and 8 bases at J, leaving 10 bases unmatched.